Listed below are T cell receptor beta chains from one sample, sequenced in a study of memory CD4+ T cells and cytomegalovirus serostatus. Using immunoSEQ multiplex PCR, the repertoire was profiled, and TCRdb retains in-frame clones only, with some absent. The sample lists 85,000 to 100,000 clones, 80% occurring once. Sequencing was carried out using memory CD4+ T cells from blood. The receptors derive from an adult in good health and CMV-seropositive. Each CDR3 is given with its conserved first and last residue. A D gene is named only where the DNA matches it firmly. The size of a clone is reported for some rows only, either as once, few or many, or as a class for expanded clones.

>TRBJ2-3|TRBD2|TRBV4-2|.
TGTGCCAGCAGCCAAGCCTTAGCGGGAGGTACCCAGGATACGCAGTATTTT
CASSQALAGGTQDTQYF
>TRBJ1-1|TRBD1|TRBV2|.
TGTGCCAGCAGTCCTCGGACAGGGAGCACTGAAGCTTTCTTT
CASSPRTGSTEAFF
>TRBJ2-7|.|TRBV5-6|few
TGTGCCAGCAGCGAACTATCCGGGACATACTACGAGCAGTACTTC
CASSELSGTYYEQYF
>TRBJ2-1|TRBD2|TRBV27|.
TGTGCCAGCAGTTATCGACTAGCGGATTCCTACAATGAGCAGTTCTTC
CASSYRLADSYNEQFF
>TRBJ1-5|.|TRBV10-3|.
TGTGCCATCGGAGGAGGGAGGGCTCAGCCCCAGCATTTT
CAIGGGRAQPQHF
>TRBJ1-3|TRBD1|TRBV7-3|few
TGTGCCAGCAGCTGGGCGAGGGGGCAGGAGTCTGGAAACACCATATATTTT
CASSWARGQESGNTIYF
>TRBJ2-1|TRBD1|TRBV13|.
TGTGCCAGCCAAAGGAAGTGGGCTCCGACAGGGGGATTGACTTACAATGAGCAGTTCTTC
CASQRKWAPTGGLTYNEQFF
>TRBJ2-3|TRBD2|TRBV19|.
TGTGCCAGTAGACTAGCGGGAGGCACCTTACGCACAGATACGCAGTATTTT
CASRLAGGTLRTDTQYF
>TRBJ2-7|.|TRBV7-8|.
TGTGCCAGCAGCTTGGGGGCCTACCCCTACGAGCAGTACTTC
CASSLGAYPYEQYF
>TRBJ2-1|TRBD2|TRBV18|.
TGTGCCAGCTCACCTCAGACCTTAGCGGGAGGAAACTACAATGAGCAGTTCTTC
CASSPQTLAGGNYNEQFF
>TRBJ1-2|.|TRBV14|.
TGTGCCAGCAGCCAGTTGCGGACCAAACTCTATGGCTACACCTTC
CASSQLRTKLYGYTF
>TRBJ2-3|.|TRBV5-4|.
TGTGCCAGCAGCTTGGTAAAGGGTACAGATACGCAGTATTTT
CASSLVKGTDTQYF
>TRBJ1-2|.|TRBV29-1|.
TGCAGCGTTGAAAGCTGGACGGACTATGGCTACACCTTC
CSVESWTDYGYTF
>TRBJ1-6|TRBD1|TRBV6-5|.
TGTGCCAGCAGTTCGGACAGGGGAGTTAATTCACCCCTCCACTTT
CASSSDRGVNSPLHF
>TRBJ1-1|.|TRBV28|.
TGTGCCAGCAGTTTAGGTCCGGGGGGGACTGAAGCTTTCTTT
CASSLGPGGTEAFF
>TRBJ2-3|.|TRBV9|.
TGTGCCAGCAGCACCAGACTGGGAGATACGCAGTATTTT
CASSTRLGDTQYF
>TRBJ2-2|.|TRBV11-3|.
TGTGCCAGCAGCGTTACAGGGTATGTCCGGGGATTGGGCACCGGGGAGCTGTTTTTT
CASSVTGYVRGLGTGELFF
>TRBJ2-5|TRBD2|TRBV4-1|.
TGCGCCAGCAGTCTAAAAGGAGCGGGGGAAGAGACCCAGTACTTC
CASSLKGAGEETQYF
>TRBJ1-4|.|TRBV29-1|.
TGCAGCGTCGCGGAGGAAAAACTGTTTTTT
CSVAEEKLFF
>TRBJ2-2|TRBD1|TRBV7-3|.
TGTGCCAGCAGCCTAAGCCGGGACAGCACCGGGGAGCTGTTTTTT
CASSLSRDSTGELFF
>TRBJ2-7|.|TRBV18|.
TGTGCCAGCTCAAATGCAGGGAGAAGCGAGCAGTACTTC
CASSNAGRSEQYF
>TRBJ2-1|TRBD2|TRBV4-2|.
TGTGCCAGCAGCCAAGGCCCATCCGGGACTAGCGGTCATTATAGCTCCTACAATGAGCAGTTCTTC
CASSQGPSGTSGHYSSYNEQFF
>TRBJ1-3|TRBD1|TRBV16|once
TGTGCCAGCAGCCCCACCTGGGACAGTGGCAACACCATATATTTT
CASSPTWDSGNTIYF
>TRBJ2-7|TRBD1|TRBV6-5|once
TGTGCCAGCAGTCGACCCGACCGGGACAGCTACGAGCAGTACTTC
CASSRPDRDSYEQYF
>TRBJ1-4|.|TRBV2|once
TGTGCCAGCAGTCCTTTTGAAAAACTGTTTTTT
CASSPFEKLFF
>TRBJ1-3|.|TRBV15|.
TGTGCCACCACCACGGGCGCGGGAAACACCATATATTTT
CATTTGAGNTIYF
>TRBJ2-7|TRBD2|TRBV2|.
TGTGCCAGCAGTGCTGCAGCGGGATACTCTTACGAGCAGTACTTC
CASSAAAGYSYEQYF
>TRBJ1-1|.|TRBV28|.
TGTGCCAGCAGTTCCCCGGCAGGGGCAAAGAACACTGAAGCTTTCTTT
CASSSPAGAKNTEAFF
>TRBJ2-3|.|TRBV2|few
TGTGCCAGCAGTGAAGGGGTCGATACGCAGTATTTT
CASSEGVDTQYF
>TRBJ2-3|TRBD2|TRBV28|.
TGTGCCATCACACCCGGGAGGGCCCTTGGCACAGATACGCAGTATTTT
CAITPGRALGTDTQYF
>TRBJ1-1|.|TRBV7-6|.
TGTGCCAGCAGCTTCCAAGGTTCCGGGGCAATTAATGGTGAAGCTTTCTTT
CASSFQGSGAINGEAFF
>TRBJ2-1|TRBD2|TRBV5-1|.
TGCGCCAGCAGCTTGACTAGCGGGAGTAGGAATGAGCAGTTCTTC
CASSLTSGSRNEQFF
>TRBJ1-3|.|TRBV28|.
TGTGCCAGCAGTTTAGTAGCAGCTGGAAACACCATATATTTT
CASSLVAAGNTIYF
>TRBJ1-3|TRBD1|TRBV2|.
TGTGCCAGCAGTGAGGGGGACAGGTCACACACCATATATTTT
CASSEGDRSHTIYF
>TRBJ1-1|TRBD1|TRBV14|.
TGTGCCAGCAGCCCCGGACAGGGGGCGAGAAGAACTGAAGCTTTCTTT
CASSPGQGARRTEAFF
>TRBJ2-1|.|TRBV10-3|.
TGTGCCTCCAAACCCCTCGGACTCTACAATGAGCAGTTCTTC
CASKPLGLYNEQFF
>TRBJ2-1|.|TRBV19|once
TGTGCCAGTAGCTTTAGTGTAAGTAGTAATGAGCAGTTCTTC
CASSFSVSSNEQFF
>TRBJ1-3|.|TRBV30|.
TGTGCCTGGAGTGGTGCAGGTCTCTCTGGAAACACCATATATTTT
CAWSGAGLSGNTIYF
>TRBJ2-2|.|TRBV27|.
TGTGCCAGCCCCCCAACGGGGCGAGCGAACACCGGGGAGCTGTTTTTT
CASPPTGRANTGELFF
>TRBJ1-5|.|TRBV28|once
TGTGCCAGCAGTTTAATCGGAGCATCGCATCAGCCCCAGCATTTT
CASSLIGASHQPQHF
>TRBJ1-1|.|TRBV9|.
TGTGCCAGCAGCGTATCCGTTGGGGGGGCTCTTTCTGAAGCTTTCTTT
CASSVSVGGALSEAFF
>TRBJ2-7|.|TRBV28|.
TGTGCCAGCAGCCCGGGGCAGGAGGGTACCTACGAGCAGTACTTC
CASSPGQEGTYEQYF
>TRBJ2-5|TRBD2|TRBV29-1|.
TGCAGCCCTTGGGAGGGAGAGACCCAGTACTTC
CSPWEGETQYF
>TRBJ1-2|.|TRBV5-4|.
TGTGCCAGCAGCGGCGGTGTTTCGGGGGGTACAGTTAACTATGGCTACACCTTC
CASSGGVSGGTVNYGYTF
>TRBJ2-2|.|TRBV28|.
TGTGCCAGCAGTTGGAACACAGACACCGGGGAGCTGTTTTTT
CASSWNTDTGELFF
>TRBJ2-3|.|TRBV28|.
TGTGCCAGCAGTATCCCCGGGATGGGCACAGATACGCAGTATTTT
CASSIPGMGTDTQYF
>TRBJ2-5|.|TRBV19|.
TGTGCCAGTAGTATTGCGGATCAAGAGACCCAGTACTTC
CASSIADQETQYF
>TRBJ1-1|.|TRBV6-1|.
TGTGCCAGCAGTCCCAGGGGTAGTACTGAAGCTTTCTTT
CASSPRGSTEAFF
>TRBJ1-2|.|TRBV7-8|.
TGTGCCAGCAGCTTAGTGGTCAGGGCAAACTATGGCTACACCTTC
CASSLVVRANYGYTF
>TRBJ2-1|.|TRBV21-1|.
TGTGCCAGCAGCAACCAATGCAATGAGCAGTTCTTC
CASSNQCNEQFF